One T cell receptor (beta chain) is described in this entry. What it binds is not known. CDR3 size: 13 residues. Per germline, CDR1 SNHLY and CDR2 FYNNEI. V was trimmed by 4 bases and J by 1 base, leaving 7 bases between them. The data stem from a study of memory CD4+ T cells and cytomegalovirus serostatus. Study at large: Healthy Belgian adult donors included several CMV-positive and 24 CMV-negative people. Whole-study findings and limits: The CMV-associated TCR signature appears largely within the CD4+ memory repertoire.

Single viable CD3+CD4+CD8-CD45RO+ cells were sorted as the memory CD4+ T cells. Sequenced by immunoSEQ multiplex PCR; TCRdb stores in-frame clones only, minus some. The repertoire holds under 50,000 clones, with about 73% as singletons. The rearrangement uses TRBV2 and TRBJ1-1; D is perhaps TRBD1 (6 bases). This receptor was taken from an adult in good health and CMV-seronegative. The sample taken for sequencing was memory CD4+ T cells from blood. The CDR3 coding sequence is TGTGCCAGCAGTGGGGGACAGAACACTGAAGCTTTCTTT. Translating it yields CASSGGQNTEAFF.